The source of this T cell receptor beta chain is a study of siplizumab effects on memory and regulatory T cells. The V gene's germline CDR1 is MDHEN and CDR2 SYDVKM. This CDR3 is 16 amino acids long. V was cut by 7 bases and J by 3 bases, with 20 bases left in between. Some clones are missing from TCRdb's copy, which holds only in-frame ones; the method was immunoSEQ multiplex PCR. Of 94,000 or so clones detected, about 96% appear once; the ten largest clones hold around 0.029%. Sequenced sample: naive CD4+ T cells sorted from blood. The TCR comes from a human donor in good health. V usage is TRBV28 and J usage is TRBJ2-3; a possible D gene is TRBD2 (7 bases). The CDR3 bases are TGTGCCAGCACCCCTGGGGGGGGGCGAAGGACAGATACGCAGTATTTT. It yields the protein CASTPGGGRRTDTQYF. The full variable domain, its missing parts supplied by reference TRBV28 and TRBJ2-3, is DVKVTQSSRYLVKRTGEKVFLECVQDMDHENMFWYRQDPGLGLRLIYFSYDVKMKEKGDIPEGYSVSREKKERFSLILESASTNQTSMYLCASTPGGGRRTDTQYFGPGTRLTVL.